This T cell receptor beta chain was sequenced for a study of tumor-infiltrating lymphocytes in primary liver carcinoma. Study details: Patients diagnosed with primary liver carcinoma received treatment through surgical resection. Tumors measured roughly 4 to 11 cm and were stage T1-T3 N0M0.

With a constant-region primer, TCR beta cDNA was made from 450 to 550 ng of total RNA. Three nested multiplex PCR rounds of slightly modified ARM-PCR generated TCR beta libraries. A C-beta reverse primer and TRBV1-TRBV30 forward primers served in each of the first two PCR rounds, at approximately 10 cycles apiece. TCRdb reanalysed the multiplex PCR reads using MiXCR and keeps one entry per CDR3 protein. The sample comprises more than 150,000 distinct CDR3 sequences, about 60% of which are singletons, and approximately 65% rests with the top ten. This clonotype was seen ten or more times. Germline DNA was also extracted, and blood RNA derived from unsorted whole blood. Germline V gene lookup returns CDR1 SQVTM and CDR2 ANQGSEA. Trimming stripped 4 bases from V and 3 bases from J, with 16 bases between. The CDR3 runs to 14 residues.

The sequence derives from a man between 40 and 49 years old with primary liver carcinoma and hepatitis B virus infection. This chain joins TRBV29-1 and TRBJ2-7; perhaps TRBD2 as D (6 bases). The sequencing sample was made of peripheral blood. The CDR3 bases are TGCAGCGTTGGGAGGGACGGATCGGTCTACGAGCAGTACTTC. As protein: CSVGRDGSVYEQYF.